This T cell receptor beta chain was sequenced for a study of regulatory T cells in long-lasting Graves disease. Time point indicated: newly diagnosed GD, antithyroid drugs for less than 3 months. Extracted PBMC RNA gave rise to the TCR library. This clonotype was found a few times. CDR3 length: 15 amino acids. The germline CDR1 and CDR2 sequences are MNHNS and SASEGT. J was trimmed by 0 bases and V by 7 bases; bases with no gene match: 6. Sequencing libraries for TCR beta were prepared with iRepertoire HTBI primers and Arm-PCR of CDR3 regions. TCRdb redid the calling of the multiplex PCR reads with MiXCR, one entry per CDR3 protein. Among more than 300,000 distinct CDR3 sequences, around 16% were seen once, and the ten largest hold over 20%. These data were likewise used in another study, on T cells in Graves' hyperthyroidism and ophthalmopathy. That work adds: First-round RT-PCR of the TCR CDR3 relied on the HTBI primer set.

The sample was peripheral blood mononuclear cells (PBMCs), taken at new diagnosis, from a patient treated with antithyroid drugs. This chain links TRBV6-1 with TRBJ1-5; the match to TRBD1 covers 7 bases. This clonotype was sampled from a young woman with Graves disease. CDR3 region: CASKLQGYSNQPQHF. DNA for the CDR3: TGTGCCAGCAAATTACAGGGGTATAGCAATCAGCCCCAGCATTTT.